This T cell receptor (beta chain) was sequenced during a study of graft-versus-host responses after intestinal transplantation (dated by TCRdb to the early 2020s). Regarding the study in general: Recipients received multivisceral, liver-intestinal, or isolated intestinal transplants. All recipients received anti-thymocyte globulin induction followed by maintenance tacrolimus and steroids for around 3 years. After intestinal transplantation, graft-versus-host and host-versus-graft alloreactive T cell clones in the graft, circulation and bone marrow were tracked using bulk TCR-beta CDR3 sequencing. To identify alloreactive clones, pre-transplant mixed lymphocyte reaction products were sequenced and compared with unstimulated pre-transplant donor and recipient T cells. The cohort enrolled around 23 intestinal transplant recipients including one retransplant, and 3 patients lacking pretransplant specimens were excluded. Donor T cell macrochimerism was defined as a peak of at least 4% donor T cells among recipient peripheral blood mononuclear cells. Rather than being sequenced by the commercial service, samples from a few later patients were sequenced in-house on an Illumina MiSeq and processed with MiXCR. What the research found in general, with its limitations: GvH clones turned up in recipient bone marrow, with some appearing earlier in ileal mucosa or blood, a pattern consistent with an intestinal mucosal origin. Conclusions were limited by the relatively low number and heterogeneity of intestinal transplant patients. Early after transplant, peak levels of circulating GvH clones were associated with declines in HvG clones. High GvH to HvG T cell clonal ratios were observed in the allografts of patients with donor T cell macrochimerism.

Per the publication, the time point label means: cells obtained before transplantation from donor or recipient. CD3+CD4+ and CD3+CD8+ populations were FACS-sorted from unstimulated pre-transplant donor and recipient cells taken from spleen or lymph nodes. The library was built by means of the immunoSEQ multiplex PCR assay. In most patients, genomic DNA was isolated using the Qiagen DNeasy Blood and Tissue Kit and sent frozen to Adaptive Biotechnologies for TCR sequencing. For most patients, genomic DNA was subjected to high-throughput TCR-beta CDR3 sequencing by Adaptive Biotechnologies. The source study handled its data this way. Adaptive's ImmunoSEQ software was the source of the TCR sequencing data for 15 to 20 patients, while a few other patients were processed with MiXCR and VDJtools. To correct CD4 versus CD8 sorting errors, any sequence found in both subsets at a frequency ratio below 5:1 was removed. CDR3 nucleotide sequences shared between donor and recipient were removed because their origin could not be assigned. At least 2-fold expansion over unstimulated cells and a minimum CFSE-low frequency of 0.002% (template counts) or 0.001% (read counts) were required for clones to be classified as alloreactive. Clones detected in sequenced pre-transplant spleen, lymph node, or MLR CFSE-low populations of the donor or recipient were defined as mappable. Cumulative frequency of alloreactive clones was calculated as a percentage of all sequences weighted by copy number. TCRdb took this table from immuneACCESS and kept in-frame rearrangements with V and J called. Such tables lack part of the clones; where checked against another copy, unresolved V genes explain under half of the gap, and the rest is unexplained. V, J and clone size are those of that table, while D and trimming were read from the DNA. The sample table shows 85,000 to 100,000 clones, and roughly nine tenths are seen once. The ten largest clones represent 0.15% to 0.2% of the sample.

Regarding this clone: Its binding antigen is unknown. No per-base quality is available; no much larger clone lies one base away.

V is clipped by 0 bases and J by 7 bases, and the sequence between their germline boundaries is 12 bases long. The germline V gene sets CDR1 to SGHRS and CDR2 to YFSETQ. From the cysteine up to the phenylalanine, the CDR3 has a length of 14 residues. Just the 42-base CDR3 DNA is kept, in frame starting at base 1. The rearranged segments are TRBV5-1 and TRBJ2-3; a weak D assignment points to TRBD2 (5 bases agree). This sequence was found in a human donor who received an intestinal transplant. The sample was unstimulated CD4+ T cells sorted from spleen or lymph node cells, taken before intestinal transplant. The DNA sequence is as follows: TGCGCCAGCAGCTTGGAGCTAGTAGCGAATACGCAGTATTTT. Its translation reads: CASSLELVANTQYF.